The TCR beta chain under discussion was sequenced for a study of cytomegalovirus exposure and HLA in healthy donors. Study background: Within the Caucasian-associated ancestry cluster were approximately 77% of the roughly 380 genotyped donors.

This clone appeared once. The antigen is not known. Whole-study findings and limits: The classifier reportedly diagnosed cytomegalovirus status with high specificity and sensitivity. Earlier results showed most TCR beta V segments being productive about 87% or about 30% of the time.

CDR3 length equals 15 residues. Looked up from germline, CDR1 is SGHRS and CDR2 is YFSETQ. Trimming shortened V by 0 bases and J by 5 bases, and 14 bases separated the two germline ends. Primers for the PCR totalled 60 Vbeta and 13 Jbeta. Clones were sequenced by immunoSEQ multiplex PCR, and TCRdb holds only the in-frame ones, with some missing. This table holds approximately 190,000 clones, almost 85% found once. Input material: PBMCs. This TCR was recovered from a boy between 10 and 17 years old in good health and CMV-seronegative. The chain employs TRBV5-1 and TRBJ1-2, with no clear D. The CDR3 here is CASSLESGGGYGYTF. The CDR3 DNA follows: TGCGCCAGCAGCTTGGAGTCAGGTGGAGGGTATGGCTACACCTTC.